The following is a TCR beta chain sequence with its context. Antigen unknown. Time point meaning: patch test 1, 2 weeks after DPC sensitization. Treatment described: therapeutic diphenylcyclopropenone sensitization with weekly scalp DPC. The V end lost 0 bases, the J end lost 4 bases, and 6 bases lay between the germline ends. This CDR3 comprises 14 residues. Germline V lookup: CDR1 MNHEY, CDR2 SVGAGI. The sample is drawn from a study of human T cells and chemical hapten exposure. The study's findings and limits: No alteration of TCRs above 1 in 1000 frequency was seen with DPC sensitization.

TCRdb re-called the RACE reads through MiXCR, storing one row per CDR3 protein. Among about 360,000 distinct CDR3 sequences, roughly 4.8% were seen once, and the ten largest hold 2% to 2.5%. V is TRBV6-5 and J is TRBJ1-4, with D unresolved. The sequence came from a woman aged 50 to 65 with alopecia areata. Some clones in this sample may be carry-over from other donors' samples. The material sequenced was whole blood, taken in connection with sensitization to the hapten diphenylcyclopropenone (DPC). DNA of the CDR3: TGTGCCAGCAGTTACTCAGGCCGTAATGAAAAACTGTTTTTT. The encoded protein is CASSYSGRNEKLFF.